These 7 T cell receptor beta chains were all obtained from the same sample, sequenced in a study of blood T cell repertoires in COVID-19. Profiled with immunoSEQ multiplex PCR; TCRdb holds only in-frame clones, not every one. Among around 130,000 clones listed, about 80% were seen once. Sequenced sample: peripheral blood. The receptors come from a woman aged 45-60 years with acute or convalescent COVID-19.

CDR3 loop: CASSYSSGYYGYTF. CDR3 nucleotides: TGTGCCAGCAGTTACTCTTCGGGGTACTATGGCTACACCTTC. The rearrangement links TRBV6-5 to TRBJ1-2; D unclear. Looked up from germline, CDR1 is MNHEY and CDR2 is SVGAGI. The CDR3 sequence is 14 residues long. The V end was cut by 0 bases, the J end by 3 bases, with 8 bases between.

This chain links TRBV11-2 with TRBJ2-7, with TRBD2 identical over 8 bases. Trimming removed 4 bases from V and 3 bases from J; junction bases left unmatched: 2. This CDR3 is 13 amino acids long. Germline V CDR1 and CDR2: SGHAT, FQNNGV. CDR3 nucleotide sequence: TGTGCCAGCAGCTCCGGGACTAGCTACGAGCAGTACTTC. Translated, it gives CASSSGTSYEQYF.

The V gene is TRBV5-1, the J gene TRBJ1-6, with D possibly being TRBD1 (6 bases). Germline CDR1 SGHRS, CDR2 YFSETQ. V was cut by 1 base and J by 0 bases, with 14 bases left in between. This CDR3 has 18 amino acids. Here the CDR3 reads CASSLWGTPDSYNSPLHF. DNA for the CDR3: TGCGCCAGCAGCTTGTGGGGGACACCGGACTCCTATAATTCACCCCTCCACTTT.

The rearrangement uses TRBV10-3 and TRBJ1-1; TRBD1 matches 8 bases. V lost 4 bases to trimming and J lost 5 bases; unmatched junction nucleotides: 3. The CDR3 has 13 residues. Germline values: CDR1 ENHRY, CDR2 SYGVKD. The CDR3 protein is CAISVQGGTEAFF. The CDR3 coding sequence is TGTGCCATCAGTGTACAGGGGGGTACTGAAGCTTTCTTT.

This chain connects TRBV2 to TRBJ2-1, with 12 bases matching TRBD2. The CDR3 spans 15 residues. The V segment lost 7 bases and the J segment 6 bases; nucleotides outside the gene matches: 7. Germline V gene lookup returns CDR1 SNHLY and CDR2 FYNNEI. The CDR3 DNA is TGTGCCAGCACCCTCACTAGCGGGGGGACCAATGAGCAGTTCTTC. Its protein product is CASTLTSGGTNEQFF.

In this sample, this clone turned up a few times. Distinct nucleotide sequences in the sample also encode this CDR3. This chain uses TRBV5-1 with TRBJ2-7, with 8 nucleotides matching TRBD1. The J segment lost 2 bases and the V segment lost 4 bases, leaving 5 bases of the junction unmatched. Germline CDR1 is SGHRS and CDR2 is YFSETQ. The CDR3 is made up of 14 amino acids. CDR3 amino acids: CASSPGTGTYEQYF. The CDR3 DNA reads TGCGCCAGCAGCCCCGGGACAGGAACCTACGAGCAGTACTTC.

V is TRBV18 and J is TRBJ2-2, with TRBD1 matching over 7 bases. Germline-derived CDR1 and CDR2 are KGHSH and LQKENI. The CDR3 has 16 amino acids. V trimming: 0 bases; J trimming: 1 base; junction bases outside the gene matches: 2. The CDR3 bases are TGTGCCAGCTCACCACCGGGACAGATGAACACCGGGGAGCTGTTTTTT. Residues: CASSPPGQMNTGELFF.